One and the same sample provided the 19 T cell receptor beta chains below, sequenced in a study of T cell repertoires in aging, cancer and after chemotherapy (dated by TCRdb to the late 2010s). Sequencer: Illumina MiSeq. Rearranged TRB sequences spanning V, D and J segments were amplified in a multiplex touch-down PCR with a mixed TRB-A/B primer pool. TCRdb trimmed the raw reads at Q25, called clones with MiXCR and kept productive beta chains. Here each entry gathers all rows of one CDR3 protein and keeps the most common genes and DNA. A total of roughly 9,900 distinct CDR3 sequences appear in this sample, around 32% of them only once. The top ten clonotypes cover more than 3% of the sample. TCR beta rearrangements were amplified from genomic DNA extracted from peripheral blood rather than from sorted cells or RNA. Material: blood. The receptors stem from a human donor in good health.

This clonotype was seen only a few times. The chain joins TRBV12-3 or TRBV12-4 to TRBJ1-6; D unresolved. The CDR3 contains 14 residues. V was shortened by 3 bases and J by 8 bases, with 11 bases between the two germline ends. The CDR3 spells CASSFGNDDSPLHF. The CDR3 DNA is TGTGCCAGCAGTTTTGGCAACGACGATTCACCCCTCCACTTT.

The V and J genes are TRBV14 and TRBJ2-7; 8 bases agree with TRBD1. The CDR3 is 14 residues long. Germline V gene lookup returns CDR1 SGHDN and CDR2 FVKESK. After removal of 4 bases from V and 6 bases from J, the junction contained 8 bases not matched to a gene. CDR3 sequence reads: CASSLGQGFVEQYF. The DNA of the CDR3 is TGTGCCAGCAGCCTAGGACAGGGTTTTGTCGAGCAGTACTTC. The whole variable domain, filled in from reference TRBV14 and TRBJ2-7, reads EAGVTQFPSHSVIEKGQTVTLRCDPISGHDNLYWYRRVMGKEIKFLLHFVKESKQDESGMPNNRFLAERTGGTYSTLKVQPAELEDSGVYFCASSLGQGFVEQYFGPGTRLTVT.

J is TRBJ2-3 and V is TRBV20-1, with 7 nucleotides matching TRBD2. The ends lost 3 bases at V and 5 bases at J; junction bases unmatched: 14. Germline CDR1 is DFQATT and CDR2 is SNEGSKA (reference sequence). The CDR3 runs to 16 residues. CDR3 sequence (DNA): TGCAGTGCTAGGGGGAGGGGCGGGAGAGAGGGAGATACGCAGTATTTT. Protein: CSARGRGGREGDTQYF.

With regard to this clonotype: One junction end does not reproduce the germline sequence, and a read error may be involved. V usage is TRBV27 and J usage is TRBJ2-1; D is unclear. The V gene's germline CDR1 is MNHEY and CDR2 SMNVEV (reference sequence). The CDR3 spans 11 residues. The CDR3 here is CASSLLNKQFF. The CDR3 nucleotides are TGTGCCAGCAGTTTACTCAATAAGCAGTTCTTC.

The genes are TRBV20-1 and TRBJ1-4; 9 bases are shared with TRBD1. The CDR3 has 13 residues. The V gene end was trimmed by 6 bases and the J gene end by 8 bases; junction bases not matched to a gene: 7. Germline V gene sequence: CDR1 DFQATT, CDR2 SNEGSKA (reference sequence). In nucleotides, the CDR3 is TGCAGTGCGGTAACAGGGGGCGGCGAAAAACTGTTTTTT. It translates to CSAVTGGGEKLFF.

The gene calls are TRBV5-1 and TRBJ2-1; 8 nucleotides line up with TRBD1. With 7 bases clipped from V and 5 bases from J, the junction kept 5 bases outside the gene matches. Germline CDR1 reads SGHRS; CDR2 reads YFSETQ. The CDR3 contains 13 residues. For the CDR3, the DNA is TGCGCCAGCCGACAGGGGATCGACAATGAGCAGTTCTTC. Translation gives CASRQGIDNEQFF. Together with reference TRBV5-1 and TRBJ2-1, the CDR3 gives the full variable domain: KAGVTQTPRYLIKTRGQQVTLSCSPISGHRSVSWYQQTPGQGLQFLFEYFSETQRNKGNFPGRFSGRQFSNSRSEMNVSTLELGDSALYLCASRQGIDNEQFFGPGTRLTVL.

The sample holds a few counts of this clonotype. V is TRBV12-3 or TRBV12-4 and J is TRBJ2-1; tentative D call: TRBD2 (7 bases). CDR3 length: 16 residues. Trimming stripped 0 bases from V and 9 bases from J, with 18 bases between. Here the CDR3 reads CASSLAWGSRGGEQFF. Written as DNA, the CDR3 is TGTGCCAGCAGTTTAGCCTGGGGGTCGAGGGGGGGTGAGCAGTTCTTC.

The genes are TRBV7-2 and TRBJ1-2; 8 positions match TRBD1. The CDR3 spans 14 residues. The ends lost 7 bases at V and 8 bases at J; junction bases unmatched: 12. Germline V gives CDR1 SGHTA, CDR2 FQGNSA. CDR3 in amino acids: CASTIGQGGRGYTF. In DNA, the CDR3 is TGTGCCAGCACCATTGGACAGGGAGGTCGAGGCTACACCTTC.

On this clonotype itself: A much larger clone sits a single nucleotide away, making a read error possible. The V call is TRBV19, the J call TRBJ2-7; TRBD2 matches 9 bases. CDR1 is LNHDA, CDR2 SQIVND, per germline (reference sequence). This CDR3 is 15 amino acids long. CDR3 sequence: CDSSITSGSNYEQYF. Written as DNA, the CDR3 is TGTGACAGTAGTATCACTAGCGGGTCCAACTACGAGCAGTACTTC.

This clonotype appeared a few times. The V call is TRBV6-5, the J call TRBJ1-2; possible D gene TRBD1, 6 bases. Per germline, CDR1 MNHEY and CDR2 SVGAGI. CDR3 length: 13 residues. V was shortened by 2 bases and J by 7 bases, with 11 bases between the two germline ends. The CDR3 nucleotides read TGTGCCAGCAGTTACGCCGGACAGCCTGGCTACACCTTC. It specifies CASSYAGQPGYTF.

This clonotype showed up just a few times. The rearrangement links TRBV5-6 to TRBJ2-3; no definite D call. The CDR3 is made up of 13 amino acids. V lost 3 bases to trimming and J lost 9 bases, with 14 bases between them. Per the germline V gene, CDR1 is SGHDT and CDR2 is YYEEEE. The CDR3 loop reads CASSWRRYDTQYF. The CDR3 DNA sequence: TGTGCCAGCAGCTGGCGGCGTTATGACACGCAGTATTTT.

This clonotype has a handful of counts. The chain combines TRBV5-4 with TRBJ1-5; 7 bases fit TRBD1. The CDR3 is 15 residues long. Germline V CDR1 and CDR2: SGHNT, YYREEE (reference sequence). Trimming took 4 bases from V and 0 from J; bases not matched to a gene: 4. CDR3 bases: TGTGCCAGCAGCCCCGGGACAGATAGCAATCAGCCCCAGCATTTT. As protein: CASSPGTDSNQPQHF.

The gene calls are TRBV6-5 and TRBJ1-1; D is undetermined. The CDR3 consists of 13 residues. Germline CDR1 MNHEY, CDR2 SVGAGI. The V and J ends lost 4 bases and 1 base respectively, with 7 bases between them. CDR3 DNA sequence: TGTGCCAGCAGTTTCCGCCCGAACACTGAAGCTTTCTTT. This codes for CASSFRPNTEAFF.

A remark on this clonotype: An end of the junction does not agree with germline; a read error may underlie this. The CDR3 is CVTSRADGDTQYF. For the CDR3, the DNA is TGTGTCACCAGCAGAGCAGATGGAGATACGCAGTATTTT. The chain links TRBV15 to TRBJ2-3; no definite D call. In germline, CDR1 is LNHNV, CDR2 YYDKDF (reference sequence). The CDR3 length is 13 residues.

By share of the sample, this clonotype is medium-sized. The gene calls are TRBV12-3 or TRBV12-4 and TRBJ1-1; D may be TRBD1 (5 bases). V was shortened by 5 bases and J by 1 base, with 8 bases between the two germline ends. The CDR3 covers 13 residues. The CDR3 here is CASSGGGNTEAFF. CDR3 DNA: TGTGCCAGCAGTGGCGGGGGGAACACTGAAGCTTTCTTT.

Comments on this clonotype: Relative to the germline gene, one junction end is altered; a read error may explain this. The chain employs TRBV15 and TRBJ1-1; D gene uncertain. In germline, CDR1 is LNHNV, CDR2 YYDKDF (reference sequence). There are 13 residues in the CDR3. The CDR3 region has the DNA TGTGCCACCAGCAGACAGACATACACTAAAGCTTTCTTT. Translation: CATSRQTYTKAFF.

This clonotype has only a few counts. The chain couples TRBV5-4 to TRBJ1-2; D perhaps matches TRBD1 (5 bases). Germline V gives CDR1 SGHNT, CDR2 YYREEE (reference sequence). This CDR3 is built from 14 residues. Trimming took off 6 bases at V and 6 bases at J, with 18 bases between the two ends. The CDR3 is CASTLEPGRNGYTF. DNA for the CDR3: TGTGCCAGCACTTTGGAGCCAGGGAGAAATGGCTACACCTTC.

The gene calls are TRBV6-5 and TRBJ1-1; the match to TRBD1 covers 7 bases. There are 14 residues in the CDR3. The germline CDR1 and CDR2 sequences are MNHEY and SVGAGI. The V gene end was trimmed by 5 bases and the J gene end by 1 base; junction bases not matched to a gene: 4. The CDR3 is CASSGQDSNTEAFF. The CDR3 DNA sequence: TGTGCCAGCAGTGGACAGGATTCGAACACTGAAGCTTTCTTT.

The chain uses TRBV6-5 and TRBJ2-1; 14 nucleotides line up with TRBD2. CDR1 and CDR2 from the germline V gene are MNHEY and SVGAGI. CDR3 size: 22 residues. J gave up 0 bases and V 2 bases, and 15 bases lay outside the gene matches. This CDR3 is CASSYTGTSGRGVSSSYNEQFF. CDR3 nucleotide sequence: TGTGCCAGCAGTTACACAGGGACTAGCGGGAGAGGGGTTTCTAGCTCCTACAATGAGCAGTTCTTC.